Each of the 3 T cell receptor beta chains below was sequenced from the same sample in a study of blood T cell repertoires in COVID-19. Here immunoSEQ multiplex PCR was the method, and the copy in TCRdb shows in-frame clones only, minus some. The sample has about 150,000 clones; roughly 82% are singletons. The sample taken for sequencing was peripheral blood. The source of these receptors is a man in his 70s with acute or convalescent COVID-19.

The chain recombines TRBV10-1 with TRBJ2-1; the D is unclear. The CDR3 has 13 residues. The V end was cut by 2 bases, the J end by 8 bases, with 10 bases between. Looked up from germline, CDR1 is WNHNN and CDR2 is SYGVQD (reference sequence). The CDR3 region has the DNA TGCGCCAGCAGTGAGGGTCCTCGCGATGAGCAGTTCTTC. Protein product: CASSEGPRDEQFF.

This clone showed up just a few times. This chain's CDR3 is CASSKNQGFRLQETQYF. Here the CDR3 DNA reads TGTGCCAGCAGCAAGAACCAGGGTTTCAGGCTCCAAGAGACCCAGTACTTC. The chain has TRBV7-6 and TRBJ2-5; D might be TRBD1 (5 bases). The CDR3 has 17 amino acids. Per germline, CDR1 SGHVS and CDR2 FNYEAQ. The germline V and J ends were trimmed by 5 bases and 1 base, with 20 bases remaining between them.

V gene TRBV5-1 combines with J gene TRBJ2-1, with D perhaps TRBD2 (5 bases). Germline V lookup: CDR1 SGHRS, CDR2 YFSETQ. V was trimmed by 4 bases and J by 6 bases, leaving 17 bases between them. The CDR3 extends over 15 amino acids. Written as DNA, the CDR3 is TGCGCCAGCAGCGCCTCGTACGGGGAGTTCAATGAGCAGTTCTTC. Translated: CASSASYGEFNEQFF.